This TCR beta chain emerged from a study of OX40 agonist ivuxolimab in advanced cancers. Study-wide points: Circulating CD4+ and CD8+ T cells showed clonal expansion by week 6 at 0.1 to 3.0 mg/kg. Researchers report that CD8+ T cells had, on average, more expanded clones than CD4+.

Repertoires were generated with immunoSEQ multiplex PCR, while TCRdb's copy carries only in-frame clones and drops some. The sample has around 94,000 clones, around 91% seen once; the top ten hold around 0.86%. About this clone: Its specificity is not known.

Autoimmune disease history or systemic immunosuppression disqualified patients. The input for sequencing was CD4+ or CD8+ T cells sorted from blood, taken in a trial of the OX40 agonist ivuxolimab. This TCR came from an adult with an advanced solid tumor such as melanoma, head and neck, liver or kidney cancer.

The chain's CDR3 is CASSWQPDYEQYF. In DNA form, the CDR3 reads TGCGCCAGCAGTTGGCAGCCGGACTACGAGCAGTACTTC. The chain is built from TRBV5-1 and TRBJ2-7; D is unresolved. Looked up from germline, CDR1 is SGHRS and CDR2 is YFSETQ. Trimming took off 5 bases at V and 3 bases at J, with 12 bases between the two ends. The CDR3 runs 13 residues.